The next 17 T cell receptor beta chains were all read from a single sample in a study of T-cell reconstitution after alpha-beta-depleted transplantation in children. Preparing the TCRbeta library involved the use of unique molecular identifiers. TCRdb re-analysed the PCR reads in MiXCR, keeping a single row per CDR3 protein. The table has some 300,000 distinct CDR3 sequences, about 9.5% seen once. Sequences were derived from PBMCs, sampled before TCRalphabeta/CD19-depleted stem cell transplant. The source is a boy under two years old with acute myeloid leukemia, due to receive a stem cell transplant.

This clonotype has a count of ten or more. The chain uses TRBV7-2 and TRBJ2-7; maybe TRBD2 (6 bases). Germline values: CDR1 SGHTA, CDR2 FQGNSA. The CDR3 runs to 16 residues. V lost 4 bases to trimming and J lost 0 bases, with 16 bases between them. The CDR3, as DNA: TGTGCCAGCAGCTCGACCGGGACTGACCTCTCCTACGAGCAGTACTTC. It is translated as CASSSTGTDLSYEQYF. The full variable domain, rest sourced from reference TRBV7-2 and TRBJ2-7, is GAGVSQSPSNKVTEKGKDVELRCDPISGHTALYWYRQSLGQGLEFLIYFQGNSAPDKSGLPSDRFSAERTGGSVSTLTIQRTQQEDSAVYLCASSSTGTDLSYEQYFGPGTRLTVT.

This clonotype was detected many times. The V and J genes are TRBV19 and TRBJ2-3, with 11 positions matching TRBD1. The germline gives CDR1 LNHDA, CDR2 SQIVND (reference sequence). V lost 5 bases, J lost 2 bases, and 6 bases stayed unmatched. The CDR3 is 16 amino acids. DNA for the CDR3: TGTGCCAGTAGTCTCCGGACAGGGGGCTTCACAGATACGCAGTATTTT. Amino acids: CASSLRTGGFTDTQYF.

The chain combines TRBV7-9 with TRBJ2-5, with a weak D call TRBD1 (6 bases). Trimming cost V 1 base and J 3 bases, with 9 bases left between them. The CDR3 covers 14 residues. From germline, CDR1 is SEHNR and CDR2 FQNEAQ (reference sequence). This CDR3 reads CASSLGNREETQYF. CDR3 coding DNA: TGTGCCAGCAGCTTAGGCAACAGGGAAGAGACCCAGTACTTC.

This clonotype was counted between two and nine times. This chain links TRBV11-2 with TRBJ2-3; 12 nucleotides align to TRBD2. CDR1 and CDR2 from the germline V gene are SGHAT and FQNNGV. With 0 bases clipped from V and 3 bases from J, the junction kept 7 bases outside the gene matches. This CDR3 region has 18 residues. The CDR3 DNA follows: TGTGCCAGCAGCTTAGATCCTAGCGGGGGGGTGAGGACAGATACGCAGTATTTT. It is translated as CASSLDPSGGVRTDTQYF.

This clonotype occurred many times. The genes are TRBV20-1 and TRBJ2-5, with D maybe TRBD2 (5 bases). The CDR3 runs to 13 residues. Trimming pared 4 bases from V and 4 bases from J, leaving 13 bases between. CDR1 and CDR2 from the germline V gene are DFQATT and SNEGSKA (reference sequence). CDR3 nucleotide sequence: TGCAGTGCTACACCTAGCCCGCGAGAGACCCAGTACTTC. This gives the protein CSATPSPRETQYF.

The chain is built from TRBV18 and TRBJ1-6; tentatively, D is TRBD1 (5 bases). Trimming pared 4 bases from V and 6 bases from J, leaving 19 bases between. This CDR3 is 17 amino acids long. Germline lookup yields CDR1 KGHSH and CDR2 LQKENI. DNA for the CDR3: TGTGCCAGCTCACTGAGCACACCAGGGAGGCTTAATTCACCCCTCCACTTT. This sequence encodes CASSLSTPGRLNSPLHF. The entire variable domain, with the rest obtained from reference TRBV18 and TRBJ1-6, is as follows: NAGVMQNPRHLVRRRGQEARLRCSPMKGHSHVYWYRQLPEEGLKFMVYLQKENIIDESGMPKERFSAEFPKEGPSILRIQQVVRGDSAAYFCASSLSTPGRLNSPLHFGNGTRLTVT.

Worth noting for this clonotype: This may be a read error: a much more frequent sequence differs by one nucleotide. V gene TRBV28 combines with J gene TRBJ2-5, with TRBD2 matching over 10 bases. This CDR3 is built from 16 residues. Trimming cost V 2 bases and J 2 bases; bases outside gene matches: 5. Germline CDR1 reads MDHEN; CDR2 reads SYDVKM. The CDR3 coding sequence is TGTGCCAGCAGTTTACCGGGGACTAGCGCACAAGAGACCCAGTACTTC. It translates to CASSLPGTSAQETQYF.

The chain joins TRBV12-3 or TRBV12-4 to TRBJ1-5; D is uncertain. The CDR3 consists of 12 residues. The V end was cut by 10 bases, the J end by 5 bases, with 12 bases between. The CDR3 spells CATGSGDQPQHF. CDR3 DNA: TGTGCCACCGGGTCTGGGGATCAGCCCCAGCATTTT.

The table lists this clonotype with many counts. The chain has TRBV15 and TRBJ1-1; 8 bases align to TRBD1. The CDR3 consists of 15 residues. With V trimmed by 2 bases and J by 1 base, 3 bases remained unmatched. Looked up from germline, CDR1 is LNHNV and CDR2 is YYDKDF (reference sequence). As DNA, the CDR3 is TGTGCCACCAGCAGACAGGGGGCCGGGAACACTGAAGCTTTCTTT. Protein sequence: CATSRQGAGNTEAFF.

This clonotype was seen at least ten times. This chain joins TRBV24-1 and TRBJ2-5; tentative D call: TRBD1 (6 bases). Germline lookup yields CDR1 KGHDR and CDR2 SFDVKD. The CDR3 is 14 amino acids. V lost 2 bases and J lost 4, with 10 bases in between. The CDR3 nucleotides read TGTGCCACCAGTGATTCGAACAGGGTAGAGACCCAGTACTTC. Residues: CATSDSNRVETQYF.

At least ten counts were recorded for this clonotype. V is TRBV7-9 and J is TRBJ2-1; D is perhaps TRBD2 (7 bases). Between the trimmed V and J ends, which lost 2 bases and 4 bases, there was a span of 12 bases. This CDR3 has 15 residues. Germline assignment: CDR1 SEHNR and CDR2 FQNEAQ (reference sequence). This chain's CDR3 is CASSLRGAGYNEQFF. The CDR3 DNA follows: TGTGCCAGCAGCTTACGGGGGGCAGGTTACAATGAGCAGTTCTTC. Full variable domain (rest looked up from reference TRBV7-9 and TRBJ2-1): DTGVSQNPRHKITKRGQNVTFRCDPISEHNRLYWYRQTLGQGPEFLTYFQNEAQLEKSRLLSDRFSAERPKGSFSTLEIQRTEQGDSAMYLCASSLRGAGYNEQFFGPGTRLTVL.

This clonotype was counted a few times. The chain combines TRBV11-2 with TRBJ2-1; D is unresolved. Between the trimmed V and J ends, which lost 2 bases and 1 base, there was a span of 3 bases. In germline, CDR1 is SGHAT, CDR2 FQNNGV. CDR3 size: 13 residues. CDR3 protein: CASSLQSYNEQFF. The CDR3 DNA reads TGTGCCAGCAGCTTACAGTCCTACAATGAGCAGTTCTTC. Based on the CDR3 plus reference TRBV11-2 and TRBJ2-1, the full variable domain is EAGVAQSPRYKIIEKRQSVAFWCNPISGHATLYWYQQILGQGPKLLIQFQNNGVVDDSQLPKDRFSAERLKGVDSTLKIQPAKLEDSAVYLCASSLQSYNEQFFGPGTRLTVL.

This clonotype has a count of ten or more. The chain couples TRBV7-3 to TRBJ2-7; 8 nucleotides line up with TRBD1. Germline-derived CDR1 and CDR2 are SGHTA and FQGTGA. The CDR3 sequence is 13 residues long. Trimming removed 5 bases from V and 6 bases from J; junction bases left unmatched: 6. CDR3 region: CASSDRTGSEQYF. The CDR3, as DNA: TGTGCCAGCAGCGACCGGACAGGGTCCGAGCAGTACTTC.

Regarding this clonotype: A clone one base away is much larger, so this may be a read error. The CDR3 DNA sequence: TGTGCCAGCGGGGGAAATGAGCAGTTCTTC. This codes for CASGGNEQFF. V is TRBV19 and J is TRBJ2-1; D possibly corresponds to TRBD2 (6 bases). V lost 9 bases to trimming and J lost 7 bases, with 7 bases between them. The CDR3 spans 10 residues. Per the germline V gene, CDR1 is LNHDA and CDR2 is SQIVND (reference sequence). Drawing the rest from reference TRBV19 and TRBJ2-1, the complete variable domain is DGGITQSPKYLFRKEGQNVTLSCEQNLNHDAMYWYRQDPGQGLRLIYYSQIVNDFQKGDIAEGYSVSREKKESFPLTVTSAQKNPTAFYLCASGGNEQFFGPGTRLTVL.

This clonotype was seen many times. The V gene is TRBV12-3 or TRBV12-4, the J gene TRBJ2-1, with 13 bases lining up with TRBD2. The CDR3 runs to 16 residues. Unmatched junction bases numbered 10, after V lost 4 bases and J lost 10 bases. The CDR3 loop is CASSWKPGLAGPEQFF. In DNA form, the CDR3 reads TGTGCCAGCAGTTGGAAACCGGGACTAGCGGGACCCGAGCAGTTCTTC.

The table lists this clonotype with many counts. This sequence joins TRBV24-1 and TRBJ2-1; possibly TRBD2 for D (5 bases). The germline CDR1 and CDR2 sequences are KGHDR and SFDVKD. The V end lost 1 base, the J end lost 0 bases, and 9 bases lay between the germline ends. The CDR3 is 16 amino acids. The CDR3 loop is CATSDFSGRSYNEQFF. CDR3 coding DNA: TGTGCCACCAGTGATTTCAGCGGCCGCTCCTACAATGAGCAGTTCTTC.

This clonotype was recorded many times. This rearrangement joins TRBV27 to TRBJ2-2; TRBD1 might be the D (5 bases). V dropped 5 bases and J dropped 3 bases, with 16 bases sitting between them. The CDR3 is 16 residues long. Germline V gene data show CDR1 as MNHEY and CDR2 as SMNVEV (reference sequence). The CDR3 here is CASSPYLDIYTGELFF. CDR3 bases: TGTGCCAGCAGTCCCTACCTGGACATTTACACCGGGGAGCTGTTTTTT.